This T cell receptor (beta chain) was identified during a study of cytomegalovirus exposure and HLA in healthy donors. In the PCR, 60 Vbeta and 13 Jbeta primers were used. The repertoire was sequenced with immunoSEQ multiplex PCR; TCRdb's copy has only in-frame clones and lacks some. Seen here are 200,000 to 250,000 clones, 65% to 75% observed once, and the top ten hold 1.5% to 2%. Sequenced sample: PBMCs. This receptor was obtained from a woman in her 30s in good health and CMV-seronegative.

The CDR3 DNA reads as TGCAGCCTAAATCAGGGGCTCTACAATGAGCAGTTCTTC. Translated: CSLNQGLYNEQFF. The V and J genes are TRBV29-1 and TRBJ2-1, with TRBD1 as a possible D gene (6 bases). Germline V gene sequence: CDR1 SQVTM, CDR2 ANQGSEA. The V and J ends lost 8 bases and 3 bases respectively, with 14 bases between them. The CDR3 contains 13 residues.